Sequencing of this TCR beta chain was carried out in a study of cytomegalovirus exposure and HLA in healthy donors. Comment on this clone: Antigen: not known.

PCR employed 60 Vbeta and 13 Jbeta primers. Some clones are missing from TCRdb's copy, which holds only in-frame ones; the method was immunoSEQ multiplex PCR. Its table lists about 96,000 clones. Study outcomes and limitations: TCR beta sequences reportedly predicted most subjects' HLA-A and HLA-B alleles accurately.

Source material: PBMCs. The origin of this receptor is a woman aged 30 to 39 in good health and CMV-seronegative.

Here the CDR3 reads CASSQDLGGEEEKLFF. The CDR3 region has the DNA TGCGCCAGCAGCCAAGATTTGGGGGGAGAGGAAGAAAAACTGTTTTTT. The gene calls are TRBV4-1 and TRBJ1-4, with D perhaps matching TRBD1 (5 bases). Trimming took 0 bases from V and 8 from J, leaving 16 bases between them. The CDR3 has 16 residues. Germline-derived CDR1 and CDR2 are MGHRA and YSYEKL.